These 28 T cell receptor beta chains were sequenced from one sample in a study of cytomegalovirus exposure and HLA in healthy donors. Sequenced by immunoSEQ multiplex PCR; TCRdb stores in-frame clones only, minus some. This repertoire shows some 120,000 clones, about 90% found once; its top ten account for about 1.9%. Sequenced material: PBMCs. All receptors come from a woman younger than 35 in good health and CMV-seronegative.

V gene TRBV9 combines with J gene TRBJ1-4, with unresolved D. The CDR3 length is 15 residues. Trimming removed 0 bases from V and 8 bases from J, with 14 bases in between. Germline V gene data show CDR1 as SGDLS and CDR2 as YYNGEE. The CDR3: CASSVAGFSGEKLFF. CDR3 in DNA: TGTGCCAGCAGCGTAGCAGGATTTTCAGGAGAAAAACTGTTTTTT.

This clone was picked up a small number of times. The J gene is TRBJ2-2, the V gene TRBV7-9; 7 nucleotides agree with TRBD2. CDR3 length: 14 amino acids. The germline CDR1 and CDR2 sequences are SEHNR and FQNEAQ (reference sequence). Trimming cost V 4 bases and J 3 bases; bases outside gene matches: 2. The CDR3 DNA reads TGTGCCAGCAGCTCTGCGGGAGACACCGGGGAGCTGTTTTTT. As protein: CASSSAGDTGELFF.

The V gene is TRBV6-1, the J gene TRBJ2-7, with TRBD2 identical over 12 bases. V trimming: 0 bases; J trimming: 3 bases; junction bases outside the gene matches: 3. Germline CDR1 MNHNS, CDR2 SASEGT. The CDR3 contains 16 residues. The CDR3 region is CASSEALTSGSYEQYF. In DNA form, the CDR3 reads TGTGCCAGCAGTGAAGCGTTGACTAGCGGGAGCTACGAGCAGTACTTC.

The chain carries TRBV28 and TRBJ1-6; 12 nucleotides agree with TRBD1. Germline lookup yields CDR1 MDHEN and CDR2 SYDVKM. The CDR3 spans 18 residues. The V and J ends lost 5 bases and 3 bases, in that order; junction bases with no gene match: 8. The CDR3 sequence is CASSDGTGGIIYNSPLHF. The CDR3 DNA reads as TGTGCCAGCAGTGACGGGACAGGGGGCATCATCTATAATTCACCCCTCCACTTT.

The chain is built from TRBV28 and TRBJ2-7; 11 bases are a match to TRBD2. Unmatched junction bases numbered 7, after V lost 5 bases and J lost 4 bases. Germline V gene data show CDR1 as MDHEN and CDR2 as SYDVKM. The CDR3 runs to 15 residues. CDR3 amino acids: CASSPQGTSGYEQYF. CDR3 nucleotide sequence: TGTGCCAGCAGTCCGCAGGGGACTAGCGGATACGAGCAGTACTTC.

CDR3 coding DNA: TGTGCCAGCAGTTACTCGTATCGAGGTCTGGGAGATACGCAGTATTTT. It encodes CASSYSYRGLGDTQYF. This rearrangement joins TRBV6-5 to TRBJ2-3; D remains unclear. This CDR3 has 16 amino acids. In germline, CDR1 is MNHEY, CDR2 SVGAGI. Trimming left V 0 bases short and J 5 bases short, with 15 bases between.

CDR3 nucleotide sequence: TGTGCCAGCAAATTGACAGGGGGTGCGTCCCAAGAGACCCAGTACTTC. This sequence encodes CASKLTGGASQETQYF. The chain has TRBV27 and TRBJ2-5, with 9 bases identical to TRBD1. The CDR3 consists of 16 residues. CDR1 is MNHEY and CDR2 is SMNVEV in the germline V gene (reference sequence). J lost 1 base, V lost 7 bases, and 10 bases had no gene match.

The chain carries TRBV7-2 and TRBJ2-7; 8 bases agree with TRBD2. This CDR3 comprises 14 residues. V shed 3 bases and J 4 bases; nucleotides not matched to a gene: 5. Germline V gives CDR1 SGHTA, CDR2 FQGNSA. CDR3 in DNA: TGTGCCAGCAGCTTGGGACTAGTCGTTTACGAGCAGTACTTC. Its translation: CASSLGLVVYEQYF.

The V call is TRBV5-1, the J call TRBJ2-2, with 14 positions matching TRBD2. Germline CDR1 and CDR2: SGHRS and YFSETQ. The CDR3 runs to 17 residues. J was trimmed by 1 base and V by 5 bases; bases with no gene match: 4. As DNA, the CDR3 is TGCGCCAGCAGGCGCGGACTAGCGGGAGGGAACACCGGGGAGCTGTTTTTT. Its translation: CASRRGLAGGNTGELFF.

The chain combines TRBV6-6 with TRBJ2-3; D unclear. The germline V gene encodes CDR1 MNHNY and CDR2 SVGAGI (reference sequence). V gave up 8 bases and J gave up 3 bases, with 21 bases separating them. The CDR3 is 16 amino acids. The CDR3 is CASCIHTPLETDTQYF. CDR3 DNA sequence: TGTGCCAGCTGTATACACACTCCCCTAGAAACAGATACGCAGTATTTT.

This chain connects TRBV28 to TRBJ2-2; the D gene is possibly TRBD1 (6 bases). Trimming left V 6 bases short and J 1 base short, with 21 bases between. This CDR3 has 18 residues. CDR1 is MDHEN, CDR2 SYDVKM, per germline. This CDR3 reads CASSHSFLRGRNTGELFF. The CDR3 DNA is TGTGCCAGCAGCCATTCCTTCCTCAGGGGCCGGAACACCGGGGAGCTGTTTTTT.

This chain connects TRBV11-2 to TRBJ2-7; maybe TRBD2 (5 bases). Deletions cut 1 base from V and 7 bases from J, with 11 bases between. This CDR3 spans 13 amino acids. Germline CDR1 SGHAT, CDR2 FQNNGV. This chain's CDR3 is CASSLVTSGEQYF. The CDR3 bases are TGTGCCAGCAGCTTAGTGACGTCGGGAGAGCAGTACTTC.

This clone was seen just once. The chain joins TRBV5-8 to TRBJ2-1, with 10 bases aligning to TRBD2. Germline CDR1 reads SGHTS; CDR2 reads YDEGEE. V shed 7 bases and J 4 bases; nucleotides not matched to a gene: 8. The CDR3 extends over 15 amino acids. CDR3 protein: CASAWGLAIYNEQFF. In DNA form, the CDR3 reads TGTGCCAGCGCCTGGGGACTAGCGATATACAATGAGCAGTTCTTC.

The gene calls are TRBV5-1 and TRBJ2-2; TRBD2 matches at 12 bases. The trim removed 4 bases at V and 5 bases at J, leaving 9 bases unmatched. This CDR3 is built from 17 residues. Germline lookup yields CDR1 SGHRS and CDR2 YFSETQ. The DNA for the CDR3 is TGCGCCAGCAGCGGAGGACTAGCGGGGCCACTAACCGGGGAGCTGTTTTTT. Translating gives CASSGGLAGPLTGELFF.

V usage is TRBV9 and J usage is TRBJ2-1; 7 bases match TRBD2. This CDR3 is 15 amino acids long. The trim removed 0 bases at V and 3 bases at J, leaving 3 bases unmatched. CDR1 is SGDLS and CDR2 is YYNGEE in the germline V gene. In nucleotides, the CDR3 is TGTGCCAGCAGCGTAGGCCTAGCGGTCTACAATGAGCAGTTCTTC. It encodes CASSVGLAVYNEQFF.

The chain carries TRBV27 and TRBJ2-1; 12 nucleotides line up with TRBD2. The CDR3 is 19 residues long. J lost 5 bases, V lost 3 bases, and 14 bases had no gene match. From germline, CDR1 is MNHEY and CDR2 SMNVEV (reference sequence). CDR3 loop: CASSFPSSSGGASDNEQFF. The CDR3 nucleotides read TGTGCCAGCAGTTTCCCCTCCTCTAGCGGGGGGGCTTCTGACAATGAGCAGTTCTTC.

The chain combines TRBV13 with TRBJ1-2; the D is unclear. Germline V gene lookup returns CDR1 PRHDT and CDR2 FYEKMQ (reference sequence). The CDR3 is 12 amino acids. V lost 5 bases and J 4 bases, leaving 8 bases between the germline ends. Here the CDR3 DNA reads TGTGCCAGCAGCGGGGAGGTCTATGGCTACACCTTC. Translating gives CASSGEVYGYTF.

This chain joins TRBV5-6 and TRBJ2-4; perhaps TRBD2 as D (6 bases). Looked up from germline, CDR1 is SGHDT and CDR2 is YYEEEE. This CDR3 comprises 16 residues. The ends were cut back, 1 base at V and 1 base at J, with 12 bases in the middle. CDR3 sequence reads: CASSLLGGLAKNIQYF. The DNA for the CDR3 is TGTGCCAGCAGCTTGTTGGGGGGACTCGCCAAAAACATTCAGTACTTC.

The V gene is TRBV11-3, the J gene TRBJ2-7; weak D call: TRBD2 (5 bases). The germline CDR1 and CDR2 sequences are SGHNT and YENEEA. Trimming removed 5 bases at V and 4 bases at J, with 18 bases between. The CDR3 is 15 amino acids. DNA for the CDR3: TGTGCCAGCAGCCCCAACGGTCCCTCGGGGTACGAGCAGTACTTC. This encodes CASSPNGPSGYEQYF.

The rearrangement joins TRBV27 to TRBJ2-1, with 9 bases matching TRBD2. CDR1 and CDR2 from the germline V gene are MNHEY and SMNVEV (reference sequence). The CDR3 sequence is 14 residues long. With 10 bases clipped from V and 3 bases from J, the junction kept 7 bases outside the gene matches. The CDR3 nucleotides read TGTGCCACAGGAGCGGGGGGTTTCTACAATGAGCAGTTCTTC. Encoded protein: CATGAGGFYNEQFF.

This chain joins TRBV10-1 and TRBJ2-2, with a weak D call TRBD1 (6 bases). V was cut by 5 bases and J by 5 bases, with 12 bases left in between. Germline CDR1 WNHNN, CDR2 SYGVQD (reference sequence). This CDR3 has 14 amino acids. The CDR3 DNA follows: TGCGCCAGCAGTCCTAGGACAGAGACCGGGGAGCTGTTTTTT. Translation: CASSPRTETGELFF.

This chain uses TRBV18 with TRBJ2-7; D call uncertain. This CDR3 has 13 amino acids. Germline V gives CDR1 KGHSH, CDR2 LQKENI. The V and J ends lost 3 bases and 5 bases respectively, with 11 bases between them. CDR3 DNA sequence: TGTGCCAGCTCACCCCTGAACAACCACGAGCAGTACTTC. Translation gives CASSPLNNHEQYF.

The V call is TRBV27, the J call TRBJ1-1; unclear D gene. Germline CDR1 reads MNHEY; CDR2 reads SMNVEV (reference sequence). The V end lost 6 bases, the J end lost 6 bases, and 8 bases lay between the germline ends. The CDR3 runs 11 residues. The chain's CDR3 is CASRRGSEAFF. CDR3 nucleotide sequence: TGTGCCAGCAGACGGGGTTCTGAAGCTTTCTTT.

The chain combines TRBV6-4 with TRBJ2-1; TRBD2 agrees at 9 bases. V lost 2 bases, J lost 7 bases, and 6 bases stayed unmatched. Germline-derived CDR1 and CDR2 are MRHNA and SNTAGT. This CDR3 region has 15 residues. The CDR3 DNA sequence: TGTGCCAGCAGTGACGGAGGCGGGGGGGTGAATGAGCAGTTCTTC. Translating it yields CASSDGGGGVNEQFF.

The CDR3 DNA reads as TGTGCCAGCAAAAAAGAGGACAGACTCTCTGGGGCCAACGTCCTGACTTTC. This translates into CASKKEDRLSGANVLTF. V usage is TRBV27 and J usage is TRBJ2-6; a possible D gene is TRBD1 (6 bases). Deletions cut 7 bases from V and 0 bases from J, with 16 bases between. Germline lookup yields CDR1 MNHEY and CDR2 SMNVEV (reference sequence). The CDR3 consists of 17 residues.

The V gene is TRBV4-1, the J gene TRBJ1-3; TRBD1 matches 7 bases. The V segment lost 4 bases and the J segment 0 bases; nucleotides outside the gene matches: 3. The CDR3 spans 15 residues. CDR1 is MGHRA, CDR2 YSYEKL, per germline. The CDR3 region has the DNA TGCGCCAGCAGCCGAGCAGGGGGCTCTGGAAACACCATATATTTT. It yields the protein CASSRAGGSGNTIYF.

The chain combines TRBV5-1 with TRBJ1-2; D gene uncertain. V was pared by 5 bases and J by 11 bases, with 31 bases between. Germline assignment: CDR1 SGHRS and CDR2 YFSETQ. CDR3 length equals 17 residues. The CDR3 region has the DNA TGCGCCAGCAGACAGCAGATTGGCAACTCTGAGACAACTCTATACACCTTC. Protein product: CASRQQIGNSETTLYTF.

J is TRBJ1-2 and V is TRBV5-4; no clear D. This CDR3 is 17 amino acids long. Deletions cut 4 bases from V and 1 base from J, with 20 bases between. Germline V gene lookup returns CDR1 SGHNT and CDR2 YYREEE (reference sequence). CDR3 nucleotide sequence: TGTGCCAGCAGCCACCACCTTTATGAACAAGTTAACTATGGCTACACCTTC. Translating it yields CASSHHLYEQVNYGYTF. Filled out from reference TRBV5-4 and TRBJ1-2, the complete variable domain reads ETGVTQSPTHLIKTRGQQVTLRCSSQSGHNTVSWYQQALGQGPQFIFQYYREEENGRGNFPPRFSGLQFPNYSSELNVNALELDDSALYLCASSHHLYEQVNYGYTFGSGTRLTVV.